This TCR beta chain was profiled in a study of blood T cells in healthy people across ages. Alongside a J-beta primer mix, a sample-barcoded 5' primer served in a second PCR lasting about 7 to 11 cycles. TCRdb reanalysed the 5' RACE reads using MiXCR and keeps one entry per CDR3 protein. The sample has 1.8 million or so distinct CDR3 sequences, roughly two fifths seen once. The germline V gene encodes CDR1 LGHDT and CDR2 YNNKEL (reference sequence). The CDR3 totals 18 residues. With V trimmed by 2 bases and J by 0 bases, 10 bases remained unmatched. The sequence derives from a human donor in good health. This rearrangement joins TRBV3-1 to TRBJ2-1; 7 bases are shared with TRBD2. The source material was blood. The CDR3 loop is CASSQTPGLLRSYNEQFF. The DNA of the CDR3 is TGTGCCAGCAGCCAAACTCCGGGACTACTCCGCTCCTACAATGAGCAGTTCTTC.